This section outlines one TCR beta chain sequence together with its context. The antigen is not known. The source of the sample is a study of shared clonotypes between healthy human individuals. About the research overall: Aged between 18 and 49, the donors were a couple of women and a few men. Every donor yielded three CD4 naive, three CD4 memory, two CD8 naive and one CD8 memory plate. Overall study results and limits: Among the subsets, naive ones generally showed larger estimated richness than memory ones.

Measured with immunoSEQ multiplex PCR; TCRdb has only the in-frame clones, and not every one. Of 2.3 million or so clones listed, approximately 93% were seen once; the top ten hold under 0.45%. The receptor comes from a man younger than 35 in good health. Some clones in this sample may be carry-over from other donors' samples. The sequencing input was naive CD4+ T cells from PBMCs. Regarding subset: CD45RA+ positively selected.

CDR3 amino acids: CASTSRVRGLHTGELFF. Here the CDR3 DNA reads TGTGCCAGCACCAGCCGAGTGAGGGGACTACACACCGGGGAGCTGTTTTTT. This chain joins TRBV27 and TRBJ2-2, with TRBD2 identical over 7 bases. The CDR3 length is 17 residues. Germline loops: CDR1 MNHEY, CDR2 SMNVEV (reference sequence). The V segment lost 7 bases and the J segment 3 bases; nucleotides outside the gene matches: 14.